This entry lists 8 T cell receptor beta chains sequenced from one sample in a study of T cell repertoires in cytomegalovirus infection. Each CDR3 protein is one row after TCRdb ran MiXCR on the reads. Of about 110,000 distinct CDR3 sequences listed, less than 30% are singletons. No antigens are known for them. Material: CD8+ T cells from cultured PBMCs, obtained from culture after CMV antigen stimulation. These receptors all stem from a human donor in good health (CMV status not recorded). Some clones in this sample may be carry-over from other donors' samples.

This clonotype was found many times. DNA of the CDR3: TGTGCCAGCAGCGCGTGGACAGGTTCACCCCTCCACTTT. Translating it yields CASSAWTGSPLHF. This sequence joins TRBV7-2 and TRBJ1-6; 7 bases fit TRBD1. V lost 5 bases, J lost 9 bases, and 4 bases stayed unmatched. CDR1 is SGHTA, CDR2 FQGNSA, per germline. This CDR3 has 13 residues.

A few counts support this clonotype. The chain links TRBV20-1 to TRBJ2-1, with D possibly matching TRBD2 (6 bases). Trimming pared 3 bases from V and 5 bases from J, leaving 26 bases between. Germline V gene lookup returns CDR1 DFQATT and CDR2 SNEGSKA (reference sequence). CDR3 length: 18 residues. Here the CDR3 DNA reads TGCAGTGCTAGCCCACTCCCGATGGGCGGGGCGGTGGACAATGAGCAGTTCTTC. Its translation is CSASPLPMGGAVDNEQFF.

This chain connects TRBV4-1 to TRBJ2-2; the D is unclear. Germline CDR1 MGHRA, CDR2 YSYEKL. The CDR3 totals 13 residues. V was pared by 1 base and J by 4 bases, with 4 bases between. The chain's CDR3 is CASSQGATGELFF. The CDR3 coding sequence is TGCGCCAGCAGCCAAGGCGCCACCGGGGAGCTGTTTTTT.

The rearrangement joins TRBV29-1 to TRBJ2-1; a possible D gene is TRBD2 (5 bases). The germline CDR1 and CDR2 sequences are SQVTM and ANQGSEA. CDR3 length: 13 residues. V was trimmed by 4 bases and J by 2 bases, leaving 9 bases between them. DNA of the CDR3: TGCAGCGTTGCGCCCGGGACCTACAATGAGCAGTTCTTC. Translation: CSVAPGTYNEQFF.

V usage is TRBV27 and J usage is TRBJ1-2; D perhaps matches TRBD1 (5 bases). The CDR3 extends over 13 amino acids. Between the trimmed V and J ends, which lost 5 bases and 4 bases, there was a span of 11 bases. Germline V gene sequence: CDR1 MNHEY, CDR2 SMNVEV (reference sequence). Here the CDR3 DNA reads TGTGCCAGCAGTCATCCTGACAGCTATGGCTACACCTTC. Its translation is CASSHPDSYGYTF.

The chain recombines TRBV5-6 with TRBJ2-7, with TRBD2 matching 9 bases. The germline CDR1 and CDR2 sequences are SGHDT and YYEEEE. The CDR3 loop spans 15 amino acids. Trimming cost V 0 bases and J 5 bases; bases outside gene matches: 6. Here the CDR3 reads CASSLASGGPHEQYF. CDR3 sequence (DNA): TGTGCCAGCAGCTTGGCCAGCGGGGGGCCCCACGAGCAGTACTTC. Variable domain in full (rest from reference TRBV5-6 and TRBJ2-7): DAGVTQSPTHLIKTRGQQVTLRCSPKSGHDTVSWYQQALGQGPQFIFQYYEEEERQRGNFPDRFSGHQFPNYSSELNVNALLLGDSALYLCASSLASGGPHEQYFGPGTRLTVT.

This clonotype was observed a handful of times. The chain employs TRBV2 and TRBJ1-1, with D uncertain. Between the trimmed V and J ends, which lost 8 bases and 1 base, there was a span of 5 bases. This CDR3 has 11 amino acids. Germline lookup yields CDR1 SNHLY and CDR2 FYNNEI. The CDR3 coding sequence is TGTGCCAGCCTGGAGAACACTGAAGCTTTCTTT. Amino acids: CASLENTEAFF. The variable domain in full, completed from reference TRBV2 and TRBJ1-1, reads EPEVTQTPSHQVTQMGQEVILRCVPISNHLYFYWYRQILGQKVEFLVSFYNNEISEKSEIFDDQFSVERPDGSNFTLKIRSTKLEDSAMYFCASLENTEAFFGQGTRLTVV.

CDR3 sequence (DNA): TGTGCCAGCAGCTCTATGACAGGGGGCACTGAAGCTTTCTTT. This encodes CASSSMTGGTEAFF. The chain employs TRBV7-6 and TRBJ1-1; 9 nucleotides match TRBD1. Trimming removed 4 bases from V and 4 bases from J; junction bases left unmatched: 4. CDR3 size: 14 residues. The germline CDR1 and CDR2 sequences are SGHVS and FNYEAQ. Variable domain in full (rest from reference TRBV7-6 and TRBJ1-1): GAGVSQSPRYKVTKRGQDVALRCDPISGHVSLYWYRQALGQGPEFLTYFNYEAQQDKSGLPNDRFSAERPEGSISTLTIQRTEQRDSAMYRCASSSMTGGTEAFFGQGTRLTVV.